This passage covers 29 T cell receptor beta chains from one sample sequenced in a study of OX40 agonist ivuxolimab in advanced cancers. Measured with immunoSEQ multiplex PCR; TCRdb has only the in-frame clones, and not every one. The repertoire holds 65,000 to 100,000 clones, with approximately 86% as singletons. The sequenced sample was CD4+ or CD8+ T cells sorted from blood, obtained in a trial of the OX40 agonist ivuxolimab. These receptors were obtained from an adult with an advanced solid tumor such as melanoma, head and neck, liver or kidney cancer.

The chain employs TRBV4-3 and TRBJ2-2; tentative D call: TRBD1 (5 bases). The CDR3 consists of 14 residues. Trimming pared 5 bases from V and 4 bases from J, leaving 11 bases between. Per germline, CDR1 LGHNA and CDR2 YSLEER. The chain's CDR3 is CASSRDSPTGELFF. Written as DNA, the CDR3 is TGCGCCAGCAGCAGAGACAGCCCCACCGGGGAGCTGTTTTTT.

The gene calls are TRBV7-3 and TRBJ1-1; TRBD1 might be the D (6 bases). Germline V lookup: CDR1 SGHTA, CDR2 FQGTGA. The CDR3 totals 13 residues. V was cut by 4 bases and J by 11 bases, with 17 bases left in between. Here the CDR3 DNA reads TGTGCCAGCAGCTCCTCCGACAGGCGGGTGGCTTTCTTT. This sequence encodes CASSSSDRRVAFF. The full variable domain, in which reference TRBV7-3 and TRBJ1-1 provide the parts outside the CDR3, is GAGVSQTPSNKVTEKGKYVELRCDPISGHTALYWYRQSLGQGPEFLIYFQGTGAADDSGLPNDRFFAVRPEGSVSTLKIQRTERGDSAVYLCASSSSDRRVAFFGQGTRLTVV.

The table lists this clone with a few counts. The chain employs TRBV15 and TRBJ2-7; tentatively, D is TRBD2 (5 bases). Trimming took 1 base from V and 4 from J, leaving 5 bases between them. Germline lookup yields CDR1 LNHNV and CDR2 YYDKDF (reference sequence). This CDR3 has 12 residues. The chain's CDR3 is CATSRAGYEQYF. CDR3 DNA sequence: TGTGCCACCAGCAGAGCGGGATACGAGCAGTACTTC.

The CDR3 spells CASSTNLAGNEQFF. CDR3 sequence (DNA): TGTGCCAGCAGCACGAACCTAGCTGGCAATGAGCAGTTCTTC. This chain links TRBV5-4 with TRBJ2-1; possibly TRBD2 for D (5 bases). This CDR3 spans 14 amino acids. The V and J ends lost 4 bases and 6 bases respectively, with 14 bases between them. In germline, CDR1 is SGHNT, CDR2 YYREEE (reference sequence).

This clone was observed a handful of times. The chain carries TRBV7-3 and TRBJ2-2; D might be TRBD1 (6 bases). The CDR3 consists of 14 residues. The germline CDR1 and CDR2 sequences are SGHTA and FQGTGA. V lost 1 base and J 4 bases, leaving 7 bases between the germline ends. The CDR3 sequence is CASSLNRVTGELFF. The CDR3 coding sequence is TGTGCCAGCAGCTTAAACAGGGTCACCGGGGAGCTGTTTTTT.

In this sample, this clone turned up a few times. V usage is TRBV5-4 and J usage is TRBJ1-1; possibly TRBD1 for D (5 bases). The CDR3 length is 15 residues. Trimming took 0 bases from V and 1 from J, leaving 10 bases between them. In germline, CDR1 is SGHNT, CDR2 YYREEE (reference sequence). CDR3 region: CASSLARGKNTEAFF. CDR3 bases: TGTGCCAGCAGCTTGGCTAGGGGAAAGAACACTGAAGCTTTCTTT.

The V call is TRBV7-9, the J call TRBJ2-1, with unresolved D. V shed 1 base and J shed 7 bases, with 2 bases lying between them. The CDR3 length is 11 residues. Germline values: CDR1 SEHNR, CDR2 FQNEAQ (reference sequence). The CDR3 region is CASSLVNEQFF. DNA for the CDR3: TGTGCCAGCAGCTTAGTGAATGAGCAGTTCTTC.

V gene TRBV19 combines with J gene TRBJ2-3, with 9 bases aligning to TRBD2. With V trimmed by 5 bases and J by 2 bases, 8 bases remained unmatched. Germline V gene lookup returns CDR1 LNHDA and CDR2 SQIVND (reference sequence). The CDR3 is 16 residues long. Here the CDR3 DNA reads TGTGCCAGTAGTCCCTCAGGACTAGCGTTCACAGATACGCAGTATTTT. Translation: CASSPSGLAFTDTQYF. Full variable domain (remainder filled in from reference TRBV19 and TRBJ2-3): DGGITQSPKYLFRKEGQNVTLSCEQNLNHDAMYWYRQDPGQGLRLIYYSQIVNDFQKGDIAEGYSVSREKKESFPLTVTSAQKNPTAFYLCASSPSGLAFTDTQYFGPGTRLTVL.

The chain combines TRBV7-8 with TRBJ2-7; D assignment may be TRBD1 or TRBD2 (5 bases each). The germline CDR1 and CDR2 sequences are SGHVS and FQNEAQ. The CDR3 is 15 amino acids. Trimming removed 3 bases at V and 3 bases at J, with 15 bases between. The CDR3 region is CASSFSSGTFYEQYF. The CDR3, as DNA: TGTGCCAGCAGCTTTTCCTCAGGGACCTTCTACGAGCAGTACTTC.

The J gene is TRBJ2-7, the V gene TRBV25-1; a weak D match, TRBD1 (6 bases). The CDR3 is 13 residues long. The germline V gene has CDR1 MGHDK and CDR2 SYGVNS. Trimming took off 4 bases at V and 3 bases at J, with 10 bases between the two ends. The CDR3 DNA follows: TGTGCCAGCAGTGCGTTACAGGGCTACGAGCAGTACTTC. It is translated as CASSALQGYEQYF.

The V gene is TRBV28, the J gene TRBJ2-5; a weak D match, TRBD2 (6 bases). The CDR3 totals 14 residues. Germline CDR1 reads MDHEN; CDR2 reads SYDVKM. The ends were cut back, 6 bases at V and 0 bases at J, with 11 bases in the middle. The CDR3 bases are TGTGCCAGCAGCCCCGGGACTTACCAAGAGACCCAGTACTTC. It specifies CASSPGTYQETQYF.

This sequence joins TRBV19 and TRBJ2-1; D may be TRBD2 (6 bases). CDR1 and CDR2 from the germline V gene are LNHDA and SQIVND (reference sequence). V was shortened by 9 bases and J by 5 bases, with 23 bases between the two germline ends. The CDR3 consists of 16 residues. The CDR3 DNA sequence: TGTGCCAGGAGCCGAAGGGGACTCCCACCAAACAATGAGCAGTTCTTC. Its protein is CARSRRGLPPNNEQFF.

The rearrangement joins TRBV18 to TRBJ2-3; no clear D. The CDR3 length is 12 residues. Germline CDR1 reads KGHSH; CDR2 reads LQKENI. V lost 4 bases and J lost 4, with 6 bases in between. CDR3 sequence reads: CASSLPADTQYF. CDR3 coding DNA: TGTGCCAGCTCACTACCGGCAGATACGCAGTATTTT.

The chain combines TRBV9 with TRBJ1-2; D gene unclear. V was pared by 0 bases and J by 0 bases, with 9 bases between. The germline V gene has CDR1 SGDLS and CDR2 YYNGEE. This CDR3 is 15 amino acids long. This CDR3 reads CASSVEADSNYGYTF. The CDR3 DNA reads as TGTGCCAGCAGCGTAGAAGCAGACTCTAACTATGGCTACACCTTC.

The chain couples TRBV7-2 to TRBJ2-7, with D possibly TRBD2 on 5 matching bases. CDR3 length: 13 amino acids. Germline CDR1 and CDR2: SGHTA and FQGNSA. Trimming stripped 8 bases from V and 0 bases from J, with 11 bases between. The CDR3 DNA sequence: TGTGCCAGCGGAGAGGACTTCTCCTACGAGCAGTACTTC. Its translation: CASGEDFSYEQYF.

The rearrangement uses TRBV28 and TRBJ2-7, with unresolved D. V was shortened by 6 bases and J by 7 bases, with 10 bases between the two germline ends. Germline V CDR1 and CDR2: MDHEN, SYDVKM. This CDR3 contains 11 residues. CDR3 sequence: CASSNLREQYF. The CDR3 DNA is TGTGCCAGCAGCAACCTGAGGGAGCAGTACTTC.

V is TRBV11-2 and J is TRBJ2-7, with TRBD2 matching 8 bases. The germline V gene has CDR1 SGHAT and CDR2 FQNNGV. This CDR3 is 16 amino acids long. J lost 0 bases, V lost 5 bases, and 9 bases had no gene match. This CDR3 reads CASSPLAEGGSYEQYF. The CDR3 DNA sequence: TGTGCCAGCAGCCCACTAGCGGAAGGAGGCTCCTACGAGCAGTACTTC.

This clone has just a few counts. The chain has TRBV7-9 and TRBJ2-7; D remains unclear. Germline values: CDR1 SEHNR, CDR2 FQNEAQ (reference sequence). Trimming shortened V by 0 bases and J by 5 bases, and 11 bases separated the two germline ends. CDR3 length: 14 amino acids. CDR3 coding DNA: TGTGCCAGCAGCTTAGCGGACGGAGAGGACGAGCAGTACTTC. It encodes CASSLADGEDEQYF.

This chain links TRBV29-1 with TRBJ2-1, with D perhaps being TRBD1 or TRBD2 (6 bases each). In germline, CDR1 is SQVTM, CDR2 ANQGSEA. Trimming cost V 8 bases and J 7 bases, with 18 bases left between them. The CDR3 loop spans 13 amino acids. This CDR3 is CSSYTGGGNEQFF. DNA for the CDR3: TGCAGCTCCTACACAGGAGGGGGGAATGAGCAGTTCTTC.

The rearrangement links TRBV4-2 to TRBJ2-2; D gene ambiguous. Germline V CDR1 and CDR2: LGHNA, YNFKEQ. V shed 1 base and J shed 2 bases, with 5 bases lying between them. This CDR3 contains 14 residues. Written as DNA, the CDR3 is TGTGCCAGCAGCCAAGCCCCCAACACCGGGGAGCTGTTTTTT. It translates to CASSQAPNTGELFF.

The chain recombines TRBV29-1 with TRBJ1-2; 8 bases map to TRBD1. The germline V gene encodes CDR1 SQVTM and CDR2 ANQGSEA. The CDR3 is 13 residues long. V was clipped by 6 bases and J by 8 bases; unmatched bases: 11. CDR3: CSVARTGTAGYTF. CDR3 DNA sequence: TGCAGCGTCGCCAGGACAGGGACGGCGGGCTACACCTTC. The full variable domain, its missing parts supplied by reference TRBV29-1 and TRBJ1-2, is SAVISQKPSRDICQRGTSLTIQCQVDSQVTMMFWYRQQPGQSLTLIATANQGSEATYESGFVIDKFPISRPNLTFSTLTVSNMSPEDSSIYLCSVARTGTAGYTFGSGTRLTVV.

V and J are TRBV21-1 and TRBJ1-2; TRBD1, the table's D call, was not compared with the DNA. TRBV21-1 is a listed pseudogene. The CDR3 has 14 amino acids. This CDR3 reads CASSSTQGHYGYTF. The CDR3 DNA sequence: TGTGCCAGCAGCTCAACACAGGGTCACTATGGCTACACCTTC.

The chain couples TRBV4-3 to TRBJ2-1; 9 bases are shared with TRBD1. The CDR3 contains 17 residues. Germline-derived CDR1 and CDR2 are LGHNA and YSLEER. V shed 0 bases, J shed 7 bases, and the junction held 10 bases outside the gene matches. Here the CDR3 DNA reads TGCGCCAGCAGCCAAGATCCGGGACAGGGCTATGGGAATGAGCAGTTCTTC. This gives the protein CASSQDPGQGYGNEQFF.

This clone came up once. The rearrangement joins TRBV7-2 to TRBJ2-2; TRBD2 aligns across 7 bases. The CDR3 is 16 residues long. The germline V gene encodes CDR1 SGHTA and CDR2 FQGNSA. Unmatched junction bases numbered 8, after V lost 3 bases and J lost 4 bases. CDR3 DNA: TGTGCCAGCAGCTTTTCGTCTTGGGAGGGCACCGGGGAGCTGTTTTTT. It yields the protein CASSFSSWEGTGELFF. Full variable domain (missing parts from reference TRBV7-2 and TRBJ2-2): GAGVSQSPSNKVTEKGKDVELRCDPISGHTALYWYRQSLGQGLEFLIYFQGNSAPDKSGLPSDRFSAERTGGSVSTLTIQRTQQEDSAVYLCASSFSSWEGTGELFFGEGSRLTVL.

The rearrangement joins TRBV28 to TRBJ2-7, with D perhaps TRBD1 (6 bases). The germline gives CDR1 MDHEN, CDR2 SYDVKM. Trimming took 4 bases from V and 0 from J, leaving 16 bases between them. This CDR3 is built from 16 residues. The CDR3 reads CASSSGTMDFSYEQYF. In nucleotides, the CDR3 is TGTGCCAGCAGTTCCGGGACAATGGATTTCTCCTACGAGCAGTACTTC.

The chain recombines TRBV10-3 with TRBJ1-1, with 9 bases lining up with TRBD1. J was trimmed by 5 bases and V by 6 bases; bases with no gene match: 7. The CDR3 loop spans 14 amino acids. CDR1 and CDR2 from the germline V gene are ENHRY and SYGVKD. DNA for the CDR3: TGTGCCATCAGGGAGGGACAGGGTGGGACTGAAGCTTTCTTT. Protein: CAIREGQGGTEAFF.

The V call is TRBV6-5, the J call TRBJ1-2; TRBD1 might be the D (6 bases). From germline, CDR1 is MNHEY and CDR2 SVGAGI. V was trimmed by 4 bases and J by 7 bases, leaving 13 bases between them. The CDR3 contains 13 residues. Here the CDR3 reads CASSLDSTGGYTF. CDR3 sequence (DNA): TGTGCCAGCAGTTTGGACAGCACCGGTGGCTACACCTTC.

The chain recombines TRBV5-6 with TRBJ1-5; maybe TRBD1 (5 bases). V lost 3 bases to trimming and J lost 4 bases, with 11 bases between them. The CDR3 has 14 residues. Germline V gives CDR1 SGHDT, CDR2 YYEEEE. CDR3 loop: CASSSSGRNQPQHF. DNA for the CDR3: TGTGCCAGCAGCTCCTCAGGGAGAAATCAGCCCCAGCATTTT.

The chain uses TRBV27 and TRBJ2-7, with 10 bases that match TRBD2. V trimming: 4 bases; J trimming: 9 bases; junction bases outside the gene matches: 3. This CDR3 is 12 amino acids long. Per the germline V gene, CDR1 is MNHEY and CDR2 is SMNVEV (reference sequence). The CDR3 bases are TGTGCCAGCAGTTCTTCTAGCGGGGGGCAGTACTTC. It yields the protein CASSSSSGGQYF.